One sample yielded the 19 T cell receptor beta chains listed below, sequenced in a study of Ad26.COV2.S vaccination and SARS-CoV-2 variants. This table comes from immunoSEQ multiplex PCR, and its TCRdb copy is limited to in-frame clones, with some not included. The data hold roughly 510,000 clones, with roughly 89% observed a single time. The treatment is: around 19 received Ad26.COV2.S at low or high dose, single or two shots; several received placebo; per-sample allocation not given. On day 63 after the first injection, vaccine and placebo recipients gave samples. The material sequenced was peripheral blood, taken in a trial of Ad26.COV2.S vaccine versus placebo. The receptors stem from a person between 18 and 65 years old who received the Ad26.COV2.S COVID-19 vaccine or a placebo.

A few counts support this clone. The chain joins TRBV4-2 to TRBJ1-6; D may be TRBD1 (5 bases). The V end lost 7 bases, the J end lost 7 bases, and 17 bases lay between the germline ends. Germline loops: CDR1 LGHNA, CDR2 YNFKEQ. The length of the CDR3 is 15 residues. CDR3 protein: CASTGGGAGNSPLHF. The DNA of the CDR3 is TGTGCCAGCACGGGCGGAGGGGCAGGGAATTCACCCCTCCACTTT.

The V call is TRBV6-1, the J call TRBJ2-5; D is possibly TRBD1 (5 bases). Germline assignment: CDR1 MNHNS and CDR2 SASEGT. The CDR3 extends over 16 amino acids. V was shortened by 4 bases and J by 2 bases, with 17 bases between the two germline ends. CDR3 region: CASSAGIGVGQETQYF. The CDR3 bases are TGTGCCAGCAGTGCAGGGATTGGGGTCGGGCAAGAGACCCAGTACTTC.

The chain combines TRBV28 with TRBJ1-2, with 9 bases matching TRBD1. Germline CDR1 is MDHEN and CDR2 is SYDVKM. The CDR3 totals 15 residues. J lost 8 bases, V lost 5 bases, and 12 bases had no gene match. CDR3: CASSPRDRETMGYTF. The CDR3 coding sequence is TGTGCCAGCAGTCCCCGGGACAGGGAAACTATGGGCTACACCTTC.

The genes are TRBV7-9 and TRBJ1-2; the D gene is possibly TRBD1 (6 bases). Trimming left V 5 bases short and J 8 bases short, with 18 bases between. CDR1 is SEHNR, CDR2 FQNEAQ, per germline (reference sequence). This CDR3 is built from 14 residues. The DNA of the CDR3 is TGTGCCAGCAGCCCCGTGGGGGGCGCGTTCGGCTACACCTTC. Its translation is CASSPVGGAFGYTF.

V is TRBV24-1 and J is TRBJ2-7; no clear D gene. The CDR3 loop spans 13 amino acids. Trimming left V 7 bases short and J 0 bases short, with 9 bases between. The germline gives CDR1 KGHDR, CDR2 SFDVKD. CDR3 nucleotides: TGTGCCACCAGAAGATCAGGCTCCTACGAGCAGTACTTC. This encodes CATRRSGSYEQYF.

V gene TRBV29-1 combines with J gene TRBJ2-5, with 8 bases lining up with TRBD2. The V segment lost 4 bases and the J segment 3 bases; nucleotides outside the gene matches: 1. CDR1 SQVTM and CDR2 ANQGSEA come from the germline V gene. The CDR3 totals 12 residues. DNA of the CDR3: TGCAGCGTTGGACTAGCGAAAGAGACCCAGTACTTC. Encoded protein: CSVGLAKETQYF. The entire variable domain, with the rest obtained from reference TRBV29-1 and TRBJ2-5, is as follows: SAVISQKPSRDICQRGTSLTIQCQVDSQVTMMFWYRQQPGQSLTLIATANQGSEATYESGFVIDKFPISRPNLTFSTLTVSNMSPEDSSIYLCSVGLAKETQYFGPGTRLLVL.

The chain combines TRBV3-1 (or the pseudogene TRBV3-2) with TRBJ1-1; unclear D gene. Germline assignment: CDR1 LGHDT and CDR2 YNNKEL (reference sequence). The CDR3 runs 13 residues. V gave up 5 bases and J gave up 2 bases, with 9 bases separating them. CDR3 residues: CASSALGNTEAFF. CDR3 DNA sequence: TGTGCCAGCAGCGCTCTGGGAAACACTGAAGCTTTCTTT.

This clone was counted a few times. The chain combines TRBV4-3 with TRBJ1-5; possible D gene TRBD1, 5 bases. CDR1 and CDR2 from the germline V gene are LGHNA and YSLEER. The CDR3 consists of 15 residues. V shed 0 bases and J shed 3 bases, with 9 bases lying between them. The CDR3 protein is CASSQEQDTNQPQHF. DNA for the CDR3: TGCGCCAGCAGCCAAGAGCAGGACACCAATCAGCCCCAGCATTTT.

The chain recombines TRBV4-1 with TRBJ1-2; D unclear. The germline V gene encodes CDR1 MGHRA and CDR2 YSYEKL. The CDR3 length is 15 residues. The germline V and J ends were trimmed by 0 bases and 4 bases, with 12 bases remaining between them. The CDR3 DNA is TGCGCCAGCAGCCAAGATAGGGTGCAGGTCTATGGCTACACCTTC. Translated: CASSQDRVQVYGYTF.

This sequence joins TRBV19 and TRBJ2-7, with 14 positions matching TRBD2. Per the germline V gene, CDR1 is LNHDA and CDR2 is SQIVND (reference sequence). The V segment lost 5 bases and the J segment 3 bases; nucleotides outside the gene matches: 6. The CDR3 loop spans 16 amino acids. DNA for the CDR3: TGTGCCAGTAGTCCCACGGGGACTAGCGGGAGCTACGAGCAGTACTTC. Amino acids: CASSPTGTSGSYEQYF. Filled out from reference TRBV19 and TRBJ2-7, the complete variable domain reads DGGITQSPKYLFRKEGQNVTLSCEQNLNHDAMYWYRQDPGQGLRLIYYSQIVNDFQKGDIAEGYSVSREKKESFPLTVTSAQKNPTAFYLCASSPTGTSGSYEQYFGPGTRLTVT.

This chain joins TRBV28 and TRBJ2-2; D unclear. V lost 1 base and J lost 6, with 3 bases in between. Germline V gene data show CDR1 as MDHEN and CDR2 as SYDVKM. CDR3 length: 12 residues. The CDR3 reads CASSLFAGELFF. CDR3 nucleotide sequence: TGTGCCAGCAGTTTATTTGCCGGGGAGCTGTTTTTT.

Here the CDR3 reads CASSLNTGGSNEKLFF. The DNA for the CDR3 is TGCGCCAGCAGCCTCAACACAGGGGGTTCGAATGAAAAACTGTTTTTT. V gene TRBV5-1 combines with J gene TRBJ1-4; TRBD1 agrees at 8 bases. The junction had 10 bases not matched to a gene; V was cut back by 4 bases and J by 5 bases. The CDR3 extends over 16 amino acids. Per germline, CDR1 SGHRS and CDR2 YFSETQ.

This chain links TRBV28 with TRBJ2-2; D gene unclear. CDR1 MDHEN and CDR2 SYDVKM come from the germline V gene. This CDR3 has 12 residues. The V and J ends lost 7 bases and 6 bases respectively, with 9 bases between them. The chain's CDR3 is CASMGMAGELFF. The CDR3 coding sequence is TGTGCCAGCATGGGAATGGCCGGGGAGCTGTTTTTT.

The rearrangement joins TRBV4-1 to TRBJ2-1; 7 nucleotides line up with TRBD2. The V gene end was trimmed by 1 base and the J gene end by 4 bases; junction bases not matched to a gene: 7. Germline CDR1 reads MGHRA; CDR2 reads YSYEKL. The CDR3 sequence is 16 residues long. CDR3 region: CASSQGLAEIYNEQFF. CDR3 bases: TGCGCCAGCAGCCAAGGTCTAGCGGAGATATACAATGAGCAGTTCTTC.

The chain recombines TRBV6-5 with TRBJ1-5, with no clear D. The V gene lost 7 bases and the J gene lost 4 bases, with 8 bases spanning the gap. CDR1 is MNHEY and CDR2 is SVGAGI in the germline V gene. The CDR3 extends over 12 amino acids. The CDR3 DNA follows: TGTGCCAGCACCCTTAAAAATCAGCCCCAGCATTTT. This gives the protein CASTLKNQPQHF.

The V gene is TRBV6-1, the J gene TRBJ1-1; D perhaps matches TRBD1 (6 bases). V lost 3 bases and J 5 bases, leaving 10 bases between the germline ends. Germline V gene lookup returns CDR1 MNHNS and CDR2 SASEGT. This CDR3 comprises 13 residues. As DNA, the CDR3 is TGTGCCAGCAGTGACAGGGGAAGGACTGAAGCTTTCTTT. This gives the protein CASSDRGRTEAFF.

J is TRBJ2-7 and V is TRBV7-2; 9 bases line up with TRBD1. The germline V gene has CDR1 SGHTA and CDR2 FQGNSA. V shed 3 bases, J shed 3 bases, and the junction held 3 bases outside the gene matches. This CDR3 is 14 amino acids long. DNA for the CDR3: TGTGCCAGCAGCTTGGGACAGGGATACTACGAGCAGTACTTC. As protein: CASSLGQGYYEQYF.

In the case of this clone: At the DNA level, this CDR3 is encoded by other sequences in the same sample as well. The CDR3: CASSFGNTEAFF. The CDR3 nucleotides are TGTGCCAGCAGTTTCGGGAACACTGAAGCTTTCTTT. The chain joins TRBV28 to TRBJ1-1, with D unclear. CDR3 length: 12 amino acids. The V gene lost 3 bases and the J gene lost 1 base, with 3 bases spanning the gap. CDR1 and CDR2 from the germline V gene are MDHEN and SYDVKM.

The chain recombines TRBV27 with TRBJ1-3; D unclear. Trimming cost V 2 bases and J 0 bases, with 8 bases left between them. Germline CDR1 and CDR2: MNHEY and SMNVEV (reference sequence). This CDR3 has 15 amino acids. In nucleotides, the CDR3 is TGTGCCAGCAGTTTAAACCTGGGCTCTGGAAACACCATATATTTT. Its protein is CASSLNLGSGNTIYF.